The 12 T cell receptor beta chains listed next were all sequenced from one sample in a study of blood T cell repertoires in COVID-19. Produced via immunoSEQ multiplex PCR; TCRdb's table is partial and in-frame only. The sample lists 400,000 or so clones, 90% occurring once. Material for sequencing was PBMCs or T cells enriched from blood (not recorded which). These receptors were taken from a man in his late teens or twenties who had recovered from COVID-19.

The chain recombines TRBV27 with TRBJ2-1; 11 bases are a match to TRBD1. This CDR3 comprises 16 residues. Germline CDR1 MNHEY, CDR2 SMNVEV (reference sequence). Trimming cost V 5 bases and J 8 bases; bases outside gene matches: 11. CDR3 DNA sequence: TGTGCCAGCAGTAAACTGTTGGGACAGGGGGTGGATGAGCAGTTCTTC. Translating it yields CASSKLLGQGVDEQFF.

The genes are TRBV6-4 and TRBJ1-5; the D is unclear. V was trimmed by 7 bases and J by 5 bases, leaving 9 bases between them. The CDR3 totals 12 residues. Germline CDR1 reads MRHNA; CDR2 reads SNTAGT. DNA for the CDR3: TGTGCCAGCAAGGCGGGTTATCAGCCCCAGCATTTT. Its translation: CASKAGYQPQHF.

This rearrangement joins TRBV4-1 to TRBJ2-3, with TRBD2 as a possible D gene (6 bases). The CDR3 contains 11 residues. The ends were cut back, 7 bases at V and 8 bases at J, with 10 bases in the middle. Germline CDR1 is MGHRA and CDR2 is YSYEKL. The CDR3 bases are TGCGCCAGCAACTCGGGAGTTACGCAGTATTTT. Its protein is CASNSGVTQYF.

This sequence joins TRBV5-6 and TRBJ2-1; 8 nucleotides line up with TRBD2. Trimming at V came to 1 base and at J to 5 bases, leaving 8 bases not matched to a gene. Germline V gene data show CDR1 as SGHDT and CDR2 as YYEEEE. This CDR3 is 16 amino acids long. The CDR3 loop is CASSLTPLGGDNEQFF. CDR3 nucleotides: TGTGCCAGCAGCTTGACCCCCCTCGGGGGGGACAATGAGCAGTTCTTC.

The rearrangement joins TRBV15 to TRBJ2-3; D possibly corresponds to TRBD2 (5 bases). Germline CDR1 reads LNHNV; CDR2 reads YYDKDF (reference sequence). Trimming shortened V by 5 bases and J by 6 bases, and 12 bases separated the two germline ends. The CDR3 is 13 residues long. The CDR3 sequence: CATSLWERDTQYF. CDR3 DNA: TGTGCCACCAGCTTATGGGAGAGGGATACGCAGTATTTT. The full variable domain, rest sourced from reference TRBV15 and TRBJ2-3, is DAMVIQNPRYQVTQFGKPVTLSCSQTLNHNVMYWYQQKSSQAPKLLFHYYDKDFNNEADTPDNFQSRRPNTSFCFLDIRSPGLGDTAMYLCATSLWERDTQYFGPGTRLTVL.

This clone was seen once. V is TRBV7-2 and J is TRBJ1-5; 9 positions agree with TRBD1. Germline V lookup: CDR1 SGHTA, CDR2 FQGNSA. This CDR3 contains 15 residues. The V gene end was trimmed by 3 bases and the J gene end by 7 bases; junction bases not matched to a gene: 7. The CDR3 region is CASSLGGDRDQPQHF. The CDR3 region has the DNA TGTGCCAGCAGCTTGGGGGGGGACAGGGACCAGCCCCAGCATTTT. Variable domain in full (rest from reference TRBV7-2 and TRBJ1-5): GAGVSQSPSNKVTEKGKDVELRCDPISGHTALYWYRQSLGQGLEFLIYFQGNSAPDKSGLPSDRFSAERTGGSVSTLTIQRTQQEDSAVYLCASSLGGDRDQPQHFGDGTRLSIL.

The gene calls are TRBV18 and TRBJ1-1; 9 bases are a match to TRBD1. V trimming: 3 bases; J trimming: 3 bases; junction bases outside the gene matches: 11. The CDR3 has 17 amino acids. From germline, CDR1 is KGHSH and CDR2 LQKENI. CDR3 bases: TGTGCCAGCTCACCTTTACTTACAGGGGGCTGGGACACTGAAGCTTTCTTT. This gives the protein CASSPLLTGGWDTEAFF.

The gene calls are TRBV2 and TRBJ2-1, with 8 positions matching TRBD2. CDR3 size: 15 residues. CDR1 and CDR2 from the germline V gene are SNHLY and FYNNEI. Trimming cost V 6 bases and J 1 base; bases outside gene matches: 5. The CDR3 reads CASRESGSSYNEQFF. The CDR3 DNA reads as TGTGCCAGCAGGGAGAGCGGGAGTTCCTACAATGAGCAGTTCTTC.

This chain uses TRBV5-1 with TRBJ1-3, with D maybe TRBD1 (5 bases). Between the trimmed V and J ends, which lost 1 base and 0 bases, there was a span of 8 bases. This CDR3 contains 15 residues. CDR1 SGHRS and CDR2 YFSETQ come from the germline V gene. CDR3 nucleotides: TGCGCCAGCAGCTTGCAGGGAAACTCTGGAAACACCATATATTTT. It encodes CASSLQGNSGNTIYF. Variable domain in full (rest from reference TRBV5-1 and TRBJ1-3): KAGVTQTPRYLIKTRGQQVTLSCSPISGHRSVSWYQQTPGQGLQFLFEYFSETQRNKGNFPGRFSGRQFSNSRSEMNVSTLELGDSALYLCASSLQGNSGNTIYFGEGSWLTVV.

The V call is TRBV7-9, the J call TRBJ1-2, with 8 bases that match TRBD1. Trimming took 0 bases from V and 8 from J; bases not matched to a gene: 11. The CDR3 loop spans 16 amino acids. Germline V gene lookup returns CDR1 SEHNR and CDR2 FQNEAQ (reference sequence). CDR3 sequence (DNA): TGTGCCAGCAGCTTAGCTGTTCGCAGGGGGCGCGAGGGCTACACCTTC. Translated: CASSLAVRRGREGYTF.

This chain joins TRBV5-5 and TRBJ1-6; D is uncertain. The germline V and J ends were trimmed by 0 bases and 8 bases, with 6 bases remaining between them. Looked up from germline, CDR1 is SGHKS and CDR2 is YYEKEE (reference sequence). This CDR3 spans 13 amino acids. The CDR3 nucleotides are TGTGCCAGCAGCTTGGACAGTGATTCACCCCTCCACTTT. Amino acid sequence: CASSLDSDSPLHF.

V gene TRBV6-5 combines with J gene TRBJ1-2, with D maybe TRBD1 (5 bases). V was pared by 4 bases and J by 8 bases, with 17 bases between. The CDR3 spans 14 residues. Per germline, CDR1 MNHEY and CDR2 SVGAGI. CDR3 sequence: CASSLDSQARGYTF. CDR3 DNA sequence: TGTGCCAGCAGTTTAGACAGTCAAGCACGAGGCTACACCTTC.